This T cell receptor beta chain is drawn from a study of blood T cell repertoires in COVID-19. Data came from immunoSEQ multiplex PCR; TCRdb stores just in-frame clones and leaves some out. The sample lists around 200,000 clones, more than 70% seen once, with around 6% in the top ten. Sequenced material: PBMCs or T cells enriched from blood (not recorded which). The TCR originated in a man aged 35-49 years with acute COVID-19.

CDR3 sequence reads: CASSIVGLAGTTQYF. CDR3 bases: TGTGCCAGTAGTATAGTGGGGCTAGCGGGAACGACCCAGTACTTC. V and J are TRBV19 and TRBJ2-5; 9 bases line up with TRBD2. Germline loops: CDR1 LNHDA, CDR2 SQIVND (reference sequence). Trimming cost V 1 base and J 7 bases; bases outside gene matches: 7. The CDR3 contains 15 residues.